This T cell receptor (beta chain) originates from a study of blood T cells in healthy people across ages. General study findings and limits: Unsorted PBMC material precluded a definitive naive versus antigen-experienced comparison. Observed TCR beta diversity per million T cells went down as age went up. This fall followed a roughly linear course with age.

The CDR3 contains 13 residues. Trimming shortened V by 10 bases and J by 8 bases, and 20 bases separated the two germline ends. CDR1 and CDR2 (germline): MDHEN, SYDVKM. It was with a sample-barcoded 5' primer and a J-beta primer mix that a second PCR of roughly 7 to 11 cycles was run. Using its own MiXCR run on the 5' RACE reads, TCRdb lists one record per CDR3 protein. Of around 1.5 million distinct CDR3 sequences detected, approximately 38% appear once; the ten largest clones hold under 8%. This clonotype was detected a few times. Antigen specificity is unknown. Collection of around 10 milliliters of peripheral blood was performed for each donor.

This chain connects TRBV28 to TRBJ1-2, with D possibly being TRBD1 (6 bases). The source is a woman aged 18-29 years in good health. Sequencing was carried out using blood. The CDR3 DNA is TGTGCCACCCACTACTCCGGGGGCCAGGGCTACACCTTC. This codes for CATHYSGGQGYTF.